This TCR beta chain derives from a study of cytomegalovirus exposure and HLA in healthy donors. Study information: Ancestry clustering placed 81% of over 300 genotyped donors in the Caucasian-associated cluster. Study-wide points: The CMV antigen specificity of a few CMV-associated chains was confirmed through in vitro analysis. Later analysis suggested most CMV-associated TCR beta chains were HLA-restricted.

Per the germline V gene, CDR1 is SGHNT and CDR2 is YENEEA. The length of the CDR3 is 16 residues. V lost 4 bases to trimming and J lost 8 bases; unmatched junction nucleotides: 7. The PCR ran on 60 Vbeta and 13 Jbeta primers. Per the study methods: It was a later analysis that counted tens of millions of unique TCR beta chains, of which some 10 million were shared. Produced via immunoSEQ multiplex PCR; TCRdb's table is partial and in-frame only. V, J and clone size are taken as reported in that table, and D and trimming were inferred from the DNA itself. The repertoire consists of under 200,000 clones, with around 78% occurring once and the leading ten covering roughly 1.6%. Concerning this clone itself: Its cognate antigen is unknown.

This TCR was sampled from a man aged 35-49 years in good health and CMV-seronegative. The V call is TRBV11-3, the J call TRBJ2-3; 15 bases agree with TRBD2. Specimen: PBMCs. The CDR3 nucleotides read TGTGCCAGCAGCTCGGGACTAGCGGGAGGAGGGGCTACGCAGTATTTT. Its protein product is CASSSGLAGGGATQYF.